This T cell receptor (beta chain) was recovered during a study of control samples from healthy donors and cancer patients. Sequencing used immunoSEQ multiplex PCR; TCRdb keeps in-frame clones, though not all of them. In the table there are over 75,000 clones, roughly nine tenths of which are singletons. This clone occurred once. Per germline, CDR1 SGDLS and CDR2 YYNGEE. V dropped 4 bases and J dropped 1; count of bases not matched to a gene: 2. This CDR3 has 14 residues. The chain employs TRBV9 and TRBJ2-5, with 9 bases aligning to TRBD2. Specimen: blood. This TCR was sampled from a man aged 25 to 45 in good health. CDR3 DNA sequence: TGTGCCAGCAGCCTAGCGGGGATCCAAGAGACCCAGTACTTC. As protein: CASSLAGIQETQYF. Looking up the rest from reference TRBV9 and TRBJ2-5 gives the full variable domain: DSGVTQTPKHLITATGQRVTLRCSPRSGDLSVYWYQQSLDQGLQFLIQYYNGEERAKGNILERFSAQQFPDLHSELNLSSLELGDSALYFCASSLAGIQETQYFGPGTRLLVL.